The rows below give T cell receptor beta chains drawn from one sample of a study of T cell repertoires in cytomegalovirus infection. No cognate antigen is known for these TCRs. Each CDR3 protein is one row after TCRdb ran MiXCR on the reads. The data contain about 700,000 distinct CDR3 sequences, roughly 30% of them singletons. Sequencing was performed on cultured PBMCs, taken from culture after CMV antigen stimulation. Receptors originate from a human donor in good health (CMV status not recorded). Some clones in this sample may be carry-over from other donors' samples. Each CDR3 is given with its conserved first and last residue. Fields, in order: J gene, clone size, V gene, D gene, CDR3 DNA, CDR3 protein. D genes are given only for firm matches. Expanded clones are given a class, and other clones once, few, many or no size at all.

TRBJ2-1 . TRBV5-1 TRBD1 TGCGCCAGCAGCTTGTTCGGGACAGGGAACAATGAGCAGTTCTTC CASSLFGTGNNEQFF
TRBJ2-3 . TRBV2 TRBD2 TGTGCCAGCAGCCAACATGCGGGAGTGCTGAGCACAGATACGCAGTATTTT CASSQHAGVLSTDTQYF
TRBJ2-7 . TRBV4-3 TRBD1 TGCGCCAGCAGCCAAGGGGGGCAGGGGGCTTACGAGCAGTACTTC CASSQGGQGAYEQYF
TRBJ1-2 . TRBV3-1 TRBD1 TGTGCCAGCAGCCCTCGAAGAGGGGGCCCCTATGGCTACACCTTC CASSPRRGGPYGYTF
TRBJ2-7 few TRBV12-3/TRBV12-4 . TGTGCCAGCAGTCGAGACAGGCCCTCCGCCGAGCAGTACTTC CASSRDRPSAEQYF
TRBJ2-1 . TRBV4-1 . TGTGCCAGCAGCCCAACAACAGGCAATGAGCAGTTCTTC CASSPTTGNEQFF
TRBJ1-3 . TRBV6-1 . TGTGCCAGCAGTTGGGACGGATCCTCTGGAAACACCATATATTTT CASSWDGSSGNTIYF
TRBJ2-7 . TRBV6-6 . TGTGCCAGCAGCAATTGGGGGAGCTCCTACGAGCAGTACTTC CASSNWGSSYEQYF
TRBJ2-3 few TRBV6-6 TRBD1 TGTGCCAGCAGTGTTGCGGACAGGGCCGGCACAGATACGCAGTATTTT CASSVADRAGTDTQYF
TRBJ1-1 . TRBV6-6 . TGTGCCAGCAGTTATGAAGCTTTCTTT CASSYEAFF
TRBJ1-1 many TRBV7-8 TRBD1 TGTGCCAGCAGCTACGTCTATAGTCGGCGGACAGGGGGCTCAACTGAAGCTTTCTTT CASSYVYSRRTGGSTEAFF
TRBJ1-2 . TRBV10-3 . TGTGCCATCAGCCAGTCCGACCTCTTTAACTATGGCTACACCTTC CAISQSDLFNYGYTF
TRBJ1-2 many TRBV27 . TGTGCCAGCAGTTTTAGGAGCAACGGTGGCTACACCTTC CASSFRSNGGYTF
TRBJ2-1 . TRBV4-3 . TGCGCCAGCAGCCAATGGGGGAGTGACAATGAGCAGTTCTTC CASSQWGSDNEQFF
TRBJ2-1 . TRBV7-9 TRBD2 TGTGCCAGCAGCCCGAAGGGGACTAGCGGGTGGCATGAGCAGTTCTTC CASSPKGTSGWHEQFF
TRBJ1-2 many TRBV7-2 TRBD1 TGTGCCAGCAGCTTATCGACCAGGACAGGGGGTTATGGCTACACCTTC CASSLSTRTGGYGYTF
TRBJ2-1 many TRBV7-2 TRBD2 TGTGCCAGCATCTGGGGTGGGGCGGGGGGGTCCTACAATGAGCAGTTCTTC CASIWGGAGGSYNEQFF
TRBJ2-7 few TRBV7-6 . TGTGCCAGCAGCGAGACGGCCGGTCCGAGGGAGCAGTACTTC CASSETAGPREQYF
TRBJ2-1 few TRBV4-1 . TGCGCCAGCAGCCAAGAAGGGGCTAGCCCCATGTCGTACAATGAGCAGTTCTTC CASSQEGASPMSYNEQFF
TRBJ2-7 few TRBV7-8 . TGTGCCAGCAGCTTAAAAGCATCCGAGCAGTACTTC CASSLKASEQYF
TRBJ1-1 few TRBV11-2 . TGTGCCAGCAGCTTAGTAGTCTGGGGGAACACTGAAGCTTTCTTT CASSLVVWGNTEAFF
TRBJ2-6 . TRBV19 . TGTGCCAGTAGTTCTCGGGCTGGGGCCAACGTCCTGACTTTC CASSSRAGANVLTF
TRBJ2-3 once TRBV15 . TGTGCCACCAGCAGAGCGGGAGATACGCAGTATTTT CATSRAGDTQYF
TRBJ1-2 few TRBV7-2 TRBD1 TGTGCCAGCAGCTTAACGGGACAGGGTGGCTATGGCTACACCTTC CASSLTGQGGYGYTF
TRBJ1-1 few TRBV28 . TGTGCCAGCAGTTTATCGTCGTCGGGGGCTGTTGAAGCTTTCTTT CASSLSSSGAVEAFF
TRBJ1-5 few TRBV6-9 . TGTGCCAGCCCAAAGGGTGCCCAGGAAGGGAATCAGCCCCAGCATTTT CASPKGAQEGNQPQHF
TRBJ1-2 . TRBV7-8 . TGTGCCAGCAGCTTACGGGTGGGGGGCGGATATGGCTACACCTTC CASSLRVGGGYGYTF
TRBJ2-7 few TRBV6-2/TRBV6-3 . TGTGCCAGCAGTTACTCGATTGCAGTGGACAGTAGATTCTCCTACGAGCAGTACTTC CASSYSIAVDSRFSYEQYF
TRBJ2-1 . TRBV15 TRBD2 TGTGCCACCAGCACGCTAGCGGGGTACGACAATGAGCAGTTCTTC CATSTLAGYDNEQFF
TRBJ1-3 . TRBV20-1 . TGCAGTGCTAGAGCGGTGGACTCTGGAAACACCATATATTTT CSARAVDSGNTIYF
TRBJ2-3 many TRBV7-8 TRBD2 TGTGCCAGCAGCTGGGGGGGACTAGCAGATACGCAGTATTTT CASSWGGLADTQYF
TRBJ1-2 . TRBV20-1 TRBD1 TGCAGTGCTAGGACAGGGGATATCTATGGCTACACCTTC CSARTGDIYGYTF
TRBJ2-7 few TRBV3-1 . TGTGCCAGCAGCCAAGTGACCTACGAGCAGTACTTC CASSQVTYEQYF
TRBJ1-5 many TRBV7-2 . TGTGCCAGCAGTCAAATAAATAGCAATCAGCCCCAGCATTTT CASSQINSNQPQHF
TRBJ1-3 . TRBV19 . TGTGCCAGTAGAGCCCGGGGCAGGGCTTCGTCCAACACCATATATTTT CASRARGRASSNTIYF
TRBJ1-1 . TRBV27 . TGTGCCAGCAGTTGCGGGGGATGTGAAGCTTTCTTT CASSCGGCEAFF
TRBJ2-2 . TRBV7-2 . TGTGCCAGCAGCTTTACAGCGTGGGGCGGGGAGCTGTTTTTT CASSFTAWGGELFF
TRBJ1-1 . TRBV10-3 . TGTGCCATCGGCGACCCTGGTACCACTGAAGCTTTCTTT CAIGDPGTTEAFF
TRBJ2-3 few TRBV19 TRBD1 TGTGCCAGTAGTACGACAGGGGGCACAGATACGCAGTATTTT CASSTTGGTDTQYF
TRBJ2-7 many TRBV7-9 . TGTGCCAGCAGCCCTAGCAGGGGGGGACAGCGAAGCTCCTACGAGCAGTACTTC CASSPSRGGQRSSYEQYF
TRBJ1-5 . TRBV2 . TGTGCCAGCAGTCAGGACAGCTCGGCTTTGGAGCCCCAGCATTTT CASSQDSSALEPQHF
TRBJ1-2 few TRBV12-3/TRBV12-4 TRBD1 TGTGCCAGCAGTTTAACCTCGGGACAGGGGAACTATGGCTACACCTTC CASSLTSGQGNYGYTF
TRBJ2-3 few TRBV7-9 . TGTGCCAGCAGCTTGTCGACAGACACAGATACGCAGTATTTT CASSLSTDTDTQYF
TRBJ1-1 . TRBV2 . TGTGCCAGCACAGGGTTAATGAACACTGAAGCTTTCTTT CASTGLMNTEAFF
TRBJ2-7 . TRBV6-1 TRBD2 TGTGCCAGCAGTTACCTAGCGGGAGTCGGCGACGAGCAGTACTTC CASSYLAGVGDEQYF
TRBJ1-5 many TRBV7-2 . TGTGCCAGCAGCCCCGAGGGCTATCAGCCCCAGCATTTT CASSPEGYQPQHF
TRBJ2-7 many TRBV7-2 . TGTGCCAGCAGCTTGGATTGGGGGGATACCTACGAGCAGTACTTC CASSLDWGDTYEQYF
TRBJ1-6 many TRBV10-3 TRBD1 TGTGCCATTCGGACCGGGACAGGGGAAAGCTCCTATAATTCACCCCTCCACTTT CAIRTGTGESSYNSPLHF
TRBJ1-5 few TRBV15 . TGTGCCACCAGCAAAGAGAGGGGGTATCAGCCCCAGCATTTT CATSKERGYQPQHF
TRBJ2-6 . TRBV7-2 TRBD1 TGTGCCAGCCGGGACAGGGGGCCTAGTGGGGCCAACGTCCTGACTTTC CASRDRGPSGANVLTF
TRBJ2-7 many TRBV7-2 . TGTGCCAGCAGCCTCATGGGGAGCTCCTACGAGCAGTACTTC CASSLMGSSYEQYF
TRBJ2-3 many TRBV12-3/TRBV12-4 TRBD1 TGTGCCAGCAGTTGGGGGACAGGGATGGCAGATACGCAGTATTTT CASSWGTGMADTQYF
TRBJ1-5 . TRBV12-3/TRBV12-4 . TGTGCCAGCGCAGAGACGGGAAATCAGCCCCAGCATTTT CASAETGNQPQHF